A single sample gave rise to the 17 T cell receptor beta chains below, sequenced in a study of cytomegalovirus exposure and HLA in healthy donors. The PCR was carried out with 60 Vbeta primers and 13 Jbeta primers. Data came from immunoSEQ multiplex PCR; TCRdb stores just in-frame clones and leaves some out. Of about 140,000 clones listed, roughly 76% were seen once; the top ten hold 1.3%. Sequencing was carried out using PBMCs. The source of these receptors is a woman in her thirties or forties in good health and CMV-seronegative.

The rearrangement joins TRBV27 to TRBJ2-6; D might be TRBD2 (6 bases). Germline V gene lookup returns CDR1 MNHEY and CDR2 SMNVEV (reference sequence). Trimming cost V 9 bases and J 0 bases, with 24 bases left between them. This CDR3 is 19 amino acids long. The CDR3 here is CASSSSGTHPLSGANVLTF. In DNA, the CDR3 is TGTGCCAGTTCGTCTTCCGGGACTCACCCCCTCTCTGGGGCCAACGTCCTGACTTTC.

The V call is TRBV2, the J call TRBJ2-3; 7 bases line up with TRBD2. Germline CDR1 reads SNHLY; CDR2 reads FYNNEI. The trim removed 3 bases at V and 2 bases at J, leaving 8 bases unmatched. This CDR3 is 16 amino acids long. Here the CDR3 DNA reads TGTGCCAGCAGTGATGGCGGCGGGGGTGTCACAGATACGCAGTATTTT. Amino acid sequence: CASSDGGGGVTDTQYF.

The V gene is TRBV9, the J gene TRBJ1-3; a possible D gene is TRBD1 (5 bases). Trimming removed 4 bases from V and 2 bases from J, with 10 bases in between. Germline CDR1 SGDLS, CDR2 YYNGEE. CDR3 length: 14 amino acids. This CDR3 is CASSTQVPGNTIYF. CDR3 DNA: TGTGCCAGCAGCACACAGGTACCTGGAAACACCATATATTTT.

The chain has TRBV4-2 and TRBJ1-2, with D maybe TRBD1 (6 bases). The CDR3 has 17 residues. The germline V and J ends were trimmed by 0 bases and 5 bases, with 19 bases remaining between them. Looked up from germline, CDR1 is LGHNA and CDR2 is YNFKEQ. CDR3 residues: CASSQEIREGVSYGYTF. The CDR3 region has the DNA TGTGCCAGCAGCCAAGAAATTCGCGAGGGGGTGTCATATGGCTACACCTTC.

This sequence joins TRBV12-5 and TRBJ1-5, with 8 bases lining up with TRBD1. The V and J ends lost 1 base and 5 bases, in that order; junction bases with no gene match: 4. This CDR3 is built from 15 residues. Germline assignment: CDR1 LGHNT and CDR2 FRNRAP. The CDR3 DNA follows: TGTGCTAGTGGTTTGGCAGGGGGCCTTGATCAGCCCCAGCATTTT. Its protein product is CASGLAGGLDQPQHF.

This chain joins TRBV5-1 and TRBJ2-6; TRBD2 might be the D (5 bases). The CDR3 is 14 amino acids. The germline V gene has CDR1 SGHRS and CDR2 YFSETQ. With 2 bases removed from V and 9 bases from J, the gap between germline ends came to 12 bases. Written as DNA, the CDR3 is TGCGCCAGCAGCTTAGCTGGGAGTGACAACGTCCTGACTTTC. Translation: CASSLAGSDNVLTF.

This rearrangement joins TRBV28 to TRBJ1-1; D uncertain. The V and J ends lost 10 bases and 1 base respectively, with 7 bases between them. Looked up from germline, CDR1 is MDHEN and CDR2 is SYDVKM. The CDR3 spans 11 residues. This chain's CDR3 is CATVQNTEAFF. The CDR3 nucleotides read TGTGCCACCGTACAGAACACTGAAGCTTTCTTT.

This clone was picked up one time. The rearrangement uses TRBV29-1 and TRBJ2-2, with a tentative D call TRBD1 (5 bases). Trimming removed 4 bases at V and 5 bases at J, with 11 bases between. Germline-derived CDR1 and CDR2 are SQVTM and ANQGSEA. The CDR3 is made up of 13 amino acids. The CDR3 region has the DNA TGCAGCGTTGGCAGGGCAGGGACCGGGGAGCTGTTTTTT. Its translation is CSVGRAGTGELFF.

The CDR3 DNA sequence: TGTGCCACCAGCAGAATAGGGGGATATACCGGGGAGCTGTTTTTT. Its translation: CATSRIGGYTGELFF. The genes are TRBV15 and TRBJ2-2; perhaps TRBD1 as D (6 bases). The CDR3 contains 15 residues. Trimming cost V 2 bases and J 5 bases, with 12 bases left between them. The germline V gene has CDR1 LNHNV and CDR2 YYDKDF (reference sequence).

This clone was found once. CDR3 in DNA: TGCGCCAGCAGCCCTGGTGTTGGAGTCGCCAAAAACATTCAGTACTTC. Translating gives CASSPGVGVAKNIQYF. This chain links TRBV5-1 with TRBJ2-4; no reliable D call. This CDR3 has 16 amino acids. Per the germline V gene, CDR1 is SGHRS and CDR2 is YFSETQ. V shed 4 bases and J shed 1 base, with 15 bases lying between them.

V usage is TRBV6-5 and J usage is TRBJ2-1; no clear D. Deletions cut 1 base from V and 5 bases from J, with 9 bases between. In germline, CDR1 is MNHEY, CDR2 SVGAGI. The CDR3 sequence is 14 residues long. The CDR3 DNA follows: TGTGCCAGCAGTTACTTAGACACACACAATGAGCAGTTCTTC. It is translated as CASSYLDTHNEQFF.

V is TRBV6-6 and J is TRBJ2-3; TRBD1 matches 7 bases. V lost 2 bases and J lost 2; bases outside the gene matches: 4. The V gene's germline CDR1 is MNHNY and CDR2 SVGAGI (reference sequence). CDR3 length: 15 residues. The CDR3 here is CASSYPTGTTDTQYF. The CDR3 DNA reads as TGTGCCAGCAGTTACCCGACAGGGACCACAGATACGCAGTATTTT.

The DNA for the CDR3 is TGTGCCAGCAGCTTAAGCGGGGATAGCAATCAGCCCCAGCATTTT. It specifies CASSLSGDSNQPQHF. V and J are TRBV7-8 and TRBJ1-5; D uncertain. V was clipped by 2 bases and J by 0 bases, with 8 bases between them. This CDR3 comprises 15 residues. The germline CDR1 and CDR2 sequences are SGHVS and FQNEAQ.

The J gene is TRBJ2-5, the V gene TRBV5-6; the D gene is possibly TRBD2 (8 bases). V lost 3 bases to trimming and J lost 2 bases, with 20 bases between them. Germline V gives CDR1 SGHDT, CDR2 YYEEEE. The CDR3 covers 17 residues. This CDR3 is CASSWELGQRGQETQYF. Written as DNA, the CDR3 is TGTGCCAGCAGCTGGGAGCTGGGACAGCGGGGGCAAGAGACCCAGTACTTC.

The rearrangement uses TRBV4-2 and TRBJ1-1; D is unclear. The germline V and J ends were trimmed by 0 bases and 5 bases, with 7 bases remaining between them. The CDR3 length is 13 residues. Germline V lookup: CDR1 LGHNA, CDR2 YNFKEQ. Here the CDR3 reads CASSQEAGTEAFF. CDR3 DNA sequence: TGTGCCAGCAGCCAAGAAGCTGGTACTGAAGCTTTCTTT.

The chain employs TRBV9 and TRBJ2-7, with 7 bases that match TRBD1. The length of the CDR3 is 17 residues. Germline CDR1 and CDR2: SGDLS and YYNGEE. Trimming removed 0 bases from V and 1 base from J; junction bases left unmatched: 10. DNA of the CDR3: TGTGCCAGCAGCGTAGGTCCTCGGGACAGCGGATCCTACGAGCAGTACTTC. Amino acids: CASSVGPRDSGSYEQYF.

This clone was seen more than once but under ten times. This chain connects TRBV29-1 to TRBJ2-7; 8 nucleotides agree with TRBD1. Losses at the gene ends were 6 bases for V and 4 bases for J; bases not matched to a gene: 5. CDR3 size: 12 residues. The V gene's germline CDR1 is SQVTM and CDR2 ANQGSEA. The DNA for the CDR3 is TGCAGCGTATCGACAGGGGAGTACGAGCAGTACTTC. The encoded protein is CSVSTGEYEQYF.